This entry is about one T cell receptor beta chain. Sequencing used immunoSEQ multiplex PCR; TCRdb keeps in-frame clones, though not all of them. The sample consists of approximately 380,000 clones, 85% of them appearing once. The data originate from a study of blood T cell repertoires in COVID-19. Study information: Italy, Spain and the United States were the sources of the convalescent and acute COVID-19 samples.

Trimming pared 0 bases from V and 6 bases from J, leaving 10 bases between. The CDR3 has 13 amino acids. CDR1 and CDR2 from the germline V gene are SGHNT and YYREEE (reference sequence). The chain has TRBV5-4 and TRBJ2-7; D possibly corresponds to TRBD2 (5 bases). Sequencing was performed on peripheral blood. The sequence derives from a woman younger than 30 with acute or convalescent COVID-19. CDR3 DNA: TGTGCCAGCAGCTTGGGCGAGCGGCGCGAGCAGTACTTC. It encodes CASSLGERREQYF.